What follows are 17 T cell receptor beta chains derived from one specimen sequenced in a study of cytomegalovirus exposure and HLA in healthy donors. PCR was performed using 60 Vbeta and 13 Jbeta primers. Here immunoSEQ multiplex PCR was the method, and the copy in TCRdb shows in-frame clones only, minus some. The sample records roughly 110,000 clones, 70% to 80% being singletons. The sample consisted of PBMCs. All receptors come from a boy between 5 and 17 years old in good health and CMV-seronegative.

The chain is built from TRBV5-6 and TRBJ1-1; 10 nucleotides line up with TRBD1. The CDR3 is made up of 14 amino acids. Germline CDR1 and CDR2: SGHDT and YYEEEE. The V and J ends lost 2 bases and 7 bases, in that order; junction bases with no gene match: 5. The DNA of the CDR3 is TGTGCCAGCAGCTTCGGGACAGGGGTTGGTGAAGCTTTCTTT. It codes for CASSFGTGVGEAFF.

V and J are TRBV14 and TRBJ2-7, with 7 bases fitting TRBD2. This CDR3 is 16 amino acids long. Germline V CDR1 and CDR2: SGHDN, FVKESK. The ends lost 4 bases at V and 1 base at J; junction bases unmatched: 10. The CDR3 spells CASSPRRGGYSYEQYF. CDR3 nucleotide sequence: TGTGCCAGCAGCCCCCGACGGGGAGGGTATTCCTACGAGCAGTACTTC.

The gene calls are TRBV30 and TRBJ1-3, with a possible D match to TRBD1 (5 bases). This CDR3 has 14 residues. The V and J ends lost 3 bases and 8 bases respectively, with 17 bases between them. Germline CDR1 GTSNPN, CDR2 SVGIG (reference sequence). This CDR3 reads CAWSAGPLRDTIYF. The CDR3 DNA is TGTGCCTGGAGCGCGGGACCACTGAGGGACACCATATATTTT.

This clone was recorded only once. This chain connects TRBV28 to TRBJ1-4, with D unresolved. The germline gives CDR1 MDHEN, CDR2 SYDVKM. This CDR3 has 17 residues. V was trimmed by 2 bases and J by 4 bases, leaving 17 bases between them. The CDR3 DNA reads as TGTGCCAGCAGTTTAATCTCAGATTTTGGAGTTAATGAAAAACTGTTTTTT. This encodes CASSLISDFGVNEKLFF.

The chain joins TRBV30 to TRBJ1-1, with a tentative D call TRBD1 (5 bases). V lost 1 base and J lost 4, with 22 bases in between. Germline V CDR1 and CDR2: GTSNPN, SVGIG (reference sequence). The CDR3 length is 17 residues. CDR3 coding DNA: TGTGCCTGGAGTGGCCACCGTTCGTCCGTGGGGGGCACTGAAGCTTTCTTT. Its protein is CAWSGHRSSVGGTEAFF.

The rearrangement links TRBV9 to TRBJ2-3; D gene ambiguous. V shed 0 bases and J shed 7 bases, with 3 bases lying between them. This CDR3 is 11 amino acids long. Germline V gene data show CDR1 as SGDLS and CDR2 as YYNGEE. The CDR3 DNA reads as TGTGCCAGCAGCGTAGCTAATACGCAGTATTTT. The encoded protein is CASSVANTQYF.

V is TRBV7-2 and J is TRBJ2-1, with D possibly TRBD1 on 6 matching bases. With 5 bases removed from V and 6 bases from J, the gap between germline ends came to 14 bases. This CDR3 spans 14 amino acids. Per the germline V gene, CDR1 is SGHTA and CDR2 is FQGNSA. The CDR3 here is CASSHDWGLNEQFF. For the CDR3, the DNA is TGTGCCAGCAGCCACGACTGGGGGCTCAATGAGCAGTTCTTC.

This clone was counted only a few times. The chain has TRBV6-7 and TRBJ1-1, with 7 bases fitting TRBD1. TRBV6-7 is reported as an ORF; its role is uncertain. V shed 5 bases and J 11 bases; nucleotides not matched to a gene: 17. The CDR3 has 15 amino acids. CDR3 loop: CASSTLQGPFPGAFF. CDR3 coding DNA: TGTGCCAGCAGTACCCTACAGGGGCCCTTTCCTGGGGCTTTCTTT.

The V and J genes are TRBV14 and TRBJ1-2; D gene unclear. Trimming removed 6 bases from V and 6 bases from J, with 17 bases in between. The CDR3 runs to 14 residues. CDR1 and CDR2 (germline): SGHDN, FVKESK. CDR3 loop: CASSPRIAWDGYTF. As DNA, the CDR3 is TGTGCCAGCAGTCCTCGAATAGCCTGGGATGGCTACACCTTC. Supplemented by reference TRBV14 and TRBJ1-2, the full variable domain reads EAGVTQFPSHSVIEKGQTVTLRCDPISGHDNLYWYRRVMGKEIKFLLHFVKESKQDESGMPNNRFLAERTGGTYSTLKVQPAELEDSGVYFCASSPRIAWDGYTFGSGTRLTVV.

This clone was seen more than once but under ten times. This chain uses TRBV7-9 with TRBJ2-3; 10 bases are shared with TRBD2. Germline loops: CDR1 SEHNR, CDR2 FQNEAQ (reference sequence). V dropped 6 bases and J dropped 4; count of bases not matched to a gene: 4. This CDR3 has 14 amino acids. The CDR3 sequence: CASRAGGPPDTQYF. The CDR3 bases are TGTGCCAGCAGAGCGGGGGGGCCCCCAGATACGCAGTATTTT.

This clone was observed a few times. The J gene is TRBJ1-1, the V gene TRBV6-1, with 9 bases that match TRBD1. With V trimmed by 6 bases and J by 5 bases, 10 bases remained unmatched. Germline V gives CDR1 MNHNS, CDR2 SASEGT. The CDR3 totals 15 residues. The CDR3 loop is CASSDNRGLGTEAFF. The CDR3 nucleotides read TGTGCCAGCAGCGACAACAGGGGGCTTGGGACTGAAGCTTTCTTT.

This clone was found a few times. The chain links TRBV11-3 to TRBJ2-7; a possible D gene is TRBD2 (6 bases). The CDR3 length is 14 residues. Germline V gives CDR1 SGHNT, CDR2 YENEEA. Trimming left V 5 bases short and J 2 bases short, with 13 bases between. CDR3 sequence: CASSPPGLPYEQYF. CDR3 sequence (DNA): TGTGCCAGCAGCCCTCCGGGACTCCCCTACGAGCAGTACTTC.

This chain joins TRBV25-1 and TRBJ2-7; D gene uncertain. The germline gives CDR1 MGHDK, CDR2 SYGVNS. Trimming left V 1 base short and J 2 bases short, with 12 bases between. The CDR3 is made up of 15 amino acids. The CDR3 sequence: CASSESLAVPYEQYF. The CDR3 DNA is TGTGCCAGCAGTGAATCCCTGGCAGTACCCTACGAGCAGTACTTC.

The chain combines TRBV4-1 with TRBJ2-7; 8 bases fit TRBD2. This CDR3 has 14 amino acids. CDR1 is MGHRA and CDR2 is YSYEKL in the germline V gene. Losses at the gene ends were 2 bases for V and 2 bases for J; bases not matched to a gene: 2. The CDR3 reads CASSQPREAYEQYF. CDR3 in DNA: TGCGCCAGCAGCCAACCGCGGGAGGCCTACGAGCAGTACTTC.

The V call is TRBV9, the J call TRBJ2-5; possible D gene TRBD2, 6 bases. The germline V and J ends were trimmed by 3 bases and 3 bases, with 12 bases remaining between them. Germline CDR1 and CDR2: SGDLS and YYNGEE. The CDR3 totals 14 residues. The CDR3 region is CASSEGGGKETQYF. CDR3 sequence (DNA): TGTGCCAGCAGCGAGGGAGGCGGGAAAGAGACCCAGTACTTC.

The chain recombines TRBV4-1 with TRBJ2-5; 7 nucleotides line up with TRBD1. The V and J ends lost 4 bases and 2 bases, in that order; junction bases with no gene match: 7. CDR1 and CDR2 from the germline V gene are MGHRA and YSYEKL. The CDR3 spans 15 residues. CDR3 bases: TGCGCCAGCAGCCCAAGGATGGGACAGCAAGAGACCCAGTACTTC. Translation gives CASSPRMGQQETQYF.

The chain carries TRBV2 and TRBJ2-5; TRBD2 is a possible D gene (6 bases). The CDR3 is made up of 14 amino acids. The V end was cut by 7 bases, the J end by 5 bases, with 17 bases between. Germline loops: CDR1 SNHLY, CDR2 FYNNEI. The CDR3 sequence is CASKREATGETQYF. The CDR3 nucleotides read TGTGCCAGCAAGAGGGAGGCCACGGGGGAGACCCAGTACTTC.